This note documents a single TCR beta chain sequence. Its matching antigen is unknown. The sample belongs to a study of cytomegalovirus exposure and HLA in healthy donors. Study information: A preliminary data release comprised roughly 85 million unique TCRs obtained from HLA-typed donors. Whole-study results and caveats: Cytomegalovirus status was reportedly diagnosed by the classifier with high sensitivity and specificity.

The CDR3 covers 12 residues. Per germline, CDR1 MNHEY and CDR2 SVGAGI. V dropped 5 bases and J dropped 6 bases, with 9 bases sitting between them. Primers: 60 Vbeta forward and 13 Jbeta reverse. The repertoire was sequenced with immunoSEQ multiplex PCR; TCRdb's copy has only in-frame clones and lacks some. The profile covers some 110,000 clones, with roughly 83% appearing a single time and 2.5% to 3% taken by the ten largest. This sequence originates from a woman aged 18-29 years in good health and CMV-seropositive. J is TRBJ2-3 and V is TRBV6-5; D is perhaps TRBD2 (5 bases). The sequenced sample consisted of PBMCs. The CDR3, as DNA: TGTGCCAGCAGTGAACCGGGGGATACGCAGTATTTT. Translated, it gives CASSEPGDTQYF.